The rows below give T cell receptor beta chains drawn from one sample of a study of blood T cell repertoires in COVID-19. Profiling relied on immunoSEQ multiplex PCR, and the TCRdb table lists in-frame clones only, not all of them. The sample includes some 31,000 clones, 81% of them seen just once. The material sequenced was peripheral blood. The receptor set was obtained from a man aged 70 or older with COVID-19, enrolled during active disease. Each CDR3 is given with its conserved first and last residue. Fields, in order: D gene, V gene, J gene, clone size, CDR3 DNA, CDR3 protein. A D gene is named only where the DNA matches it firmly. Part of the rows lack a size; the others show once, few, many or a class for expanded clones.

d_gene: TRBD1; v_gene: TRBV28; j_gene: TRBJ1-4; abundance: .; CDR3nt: TGTGCCAGCAGCACCCTAGGGACAGGGAGTGAAAAACTGTTTTTT; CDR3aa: CASSTLGTGSEKLFF
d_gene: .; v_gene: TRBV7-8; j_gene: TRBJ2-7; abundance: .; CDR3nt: TGTGCCAGCAGCTTAGACGCACTAGTCTACGAGCAGTACTTC; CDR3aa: CASSLDALVYEQYF
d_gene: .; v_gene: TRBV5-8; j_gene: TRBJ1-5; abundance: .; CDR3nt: TGTGCCAGCAGAGTGGCGGGATCCTTTAGCAATCAGCCCCAGCATTTT; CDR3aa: CASRVAGSFSNQPQHF
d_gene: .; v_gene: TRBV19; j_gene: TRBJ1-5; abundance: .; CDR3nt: TGTGCCAGTAAGACGCGGGACGCCAGGCAGCCCCAGCATTTT; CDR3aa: CASKTRDARQPQHF
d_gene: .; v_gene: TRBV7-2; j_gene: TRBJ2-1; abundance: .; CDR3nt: TGTGCCAGCAGCCCCAGCGGGCCCTACAATGAGCAGTTCTTC; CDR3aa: CASSPSGPYNEQFF
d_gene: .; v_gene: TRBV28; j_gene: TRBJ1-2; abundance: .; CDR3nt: TGTGCCAGCAGTTCGCCCTACAGGACCTATGGCTACACCTTC; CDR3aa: CASSSPYRTYGYTF
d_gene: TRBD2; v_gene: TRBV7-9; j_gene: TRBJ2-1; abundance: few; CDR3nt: TGTGCCAGCAGCTTAGGGGCGGGAGGGCCCTCCTACAATGAGCAGTTCTTC; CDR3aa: CASSLGAGGPSYNEQFF
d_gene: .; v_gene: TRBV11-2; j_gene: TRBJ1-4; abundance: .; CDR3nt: TGTGCCAGCAGCTTCGCGGGATCTAATGAAAAACTGTTTTTT; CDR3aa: CASSFAGSNEKLFF
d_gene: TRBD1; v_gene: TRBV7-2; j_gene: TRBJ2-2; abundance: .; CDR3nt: TGTGCCAGCAGCCGGAACAGGGGTCAGGCCGGGGAGCTGTTTTTT; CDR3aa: CASSRNRGQAGELFF
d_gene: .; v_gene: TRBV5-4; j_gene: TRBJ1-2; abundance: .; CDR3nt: TGTGCCAGCAGCTTGGCGAGAACAGGGATCGGCTACACCTTC; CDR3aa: CASSLARTGIGYTF
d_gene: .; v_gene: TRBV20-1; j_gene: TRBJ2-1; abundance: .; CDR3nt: TGCAGTGCCACCGGCAATGAGCAGTTCTTC; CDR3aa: CSATGNEQFF
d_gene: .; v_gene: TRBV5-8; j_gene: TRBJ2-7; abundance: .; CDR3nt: TGTGCCAGCAGCTTGAGACGGGGTACTAGCTCCTACGAGCAGTACTTC; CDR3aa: CASSLRRGTSSYEQYF
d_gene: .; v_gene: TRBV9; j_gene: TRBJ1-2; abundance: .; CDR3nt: TGTGCCAGCAGCGTACACCCAGCCCGTGAGGACTATGGCTACACCTTC; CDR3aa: CASSVHPAREDYGYTF
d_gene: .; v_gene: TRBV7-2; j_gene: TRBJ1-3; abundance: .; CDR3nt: TGTGCCAGCAGCTTAGCGACAGCCTCTGGAAACACCATATATTTT; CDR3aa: CASSLATASGNTIYF
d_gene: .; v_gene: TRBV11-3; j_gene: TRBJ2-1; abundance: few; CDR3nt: TGTGCCAGCAGCTTAGTTCCTAGAGATGAGCAGTTCTTC; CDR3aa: CASSLVPRDEQFF
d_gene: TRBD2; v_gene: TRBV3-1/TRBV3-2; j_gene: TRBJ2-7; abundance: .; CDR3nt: TGTGCCAGCAGCCACCTCAGGACTAGCCGTAACGAGCAGTACTTC; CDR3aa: CASSHLRTSRNEQYF
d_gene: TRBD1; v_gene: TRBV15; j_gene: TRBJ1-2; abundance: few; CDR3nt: TGTGCCACCAGCACGGACAGGGTCTATGGCTACACCTTC; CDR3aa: CATSTDRVYGYTF
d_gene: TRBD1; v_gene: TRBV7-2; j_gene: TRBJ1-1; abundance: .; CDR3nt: TGTGCCAGCAGCAAGGACAGGGGATTAGATGAAGCTTTCTTT; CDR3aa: CASSKDRGLDEAFF
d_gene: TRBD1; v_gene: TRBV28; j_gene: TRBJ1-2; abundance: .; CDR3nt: TGTGCTTTGGGACAGAACTATGGCTACACCTTC; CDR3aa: CALGQNYGYTF
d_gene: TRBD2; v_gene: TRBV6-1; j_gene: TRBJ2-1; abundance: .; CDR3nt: TGTGCCAGCAGGCGGGAGAACTACAATGAGCAGTTCTTC; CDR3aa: CASRRENYNEQFF
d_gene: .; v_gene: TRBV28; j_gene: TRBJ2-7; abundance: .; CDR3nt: TGTGCCAGCAGTTTACTAGCGAAGGAGCAGTACTTC; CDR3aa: CASSLLAKEQYF
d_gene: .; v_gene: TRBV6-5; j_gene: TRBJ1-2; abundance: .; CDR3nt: TGTGCCAGCACAGGGGAAAACTATGGCTACACCTTC; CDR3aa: CASTGENYGYTF
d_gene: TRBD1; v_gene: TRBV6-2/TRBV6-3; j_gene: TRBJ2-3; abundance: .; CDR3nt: TGTGCCAGCAGTTACGATCGGACAGGGGATACAGATACGCAGTATTTT; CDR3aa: CASSYDRTGDTDTQYF